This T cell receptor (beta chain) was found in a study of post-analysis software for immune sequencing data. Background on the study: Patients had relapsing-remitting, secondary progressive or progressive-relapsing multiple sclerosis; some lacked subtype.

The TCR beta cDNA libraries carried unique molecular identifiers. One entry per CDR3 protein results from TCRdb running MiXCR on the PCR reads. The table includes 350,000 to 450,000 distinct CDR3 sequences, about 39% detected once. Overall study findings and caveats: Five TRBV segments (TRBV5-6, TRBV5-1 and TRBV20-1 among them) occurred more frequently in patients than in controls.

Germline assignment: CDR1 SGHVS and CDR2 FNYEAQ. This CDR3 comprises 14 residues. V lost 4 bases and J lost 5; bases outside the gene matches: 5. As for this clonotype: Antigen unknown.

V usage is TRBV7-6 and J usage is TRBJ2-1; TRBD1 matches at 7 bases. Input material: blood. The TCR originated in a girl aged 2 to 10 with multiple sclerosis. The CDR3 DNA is TGTGCCAGCAGCTCCTGGACAGGCGACAATGAGCAGTTCTTC. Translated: CASSSWTGDNEQFF.